What follows are 22 T cell receptor beta chains derived from one specimen sequenced in a study of blood T cell repertoires in COVID-19. Clones were sequenced by immunoSEQ multiplex PCR, and TCRdb holds only the in-frame ones, with some missing. The table has more than 100,000 clones, under 90% seen once. Sequencing used peripheral blood. The receptor set was obtained from a woman between 70 and 85 years old with acute or convalescent COVID-19.

V and J are TRBV30 and TRBJ2-1, with TRBD2 matching over 14 bases. CDR1 GTSNPN and CDR2 SVGIG come from the germline V gene (reference sequence). This CDR3 is built from 16 residues. Trimming cost V 3 bases and J 4 bases; bases outside gene matches: 5. The DNA for the CDR3 is TGTGCCTGGAGGGGCCGACTAGCGGGGGGGTACAATGAGCAGTTCTTC. It yields the protein CAWRGRLAGGYNEQFF.

In its sample, this clone was seen a few times. The chain employs TRBV7-9 and TRBJ1-2; 9 bases agree with TRBD1. Germline CDR1 SEHNR, CDR2 FQNEAQ (reference sequence). The CDR3 is made up of 14 amino acids. After removal of 5 bases from V and 7 bases from J, the junction contained 8 bases not matched to a gene. The CDR3 bases are TGTGCCAGCAGCGGGAATACAGGGGGCTCTGGCTACACCTTC. It is translated as CASSGNTGGSGYTF.

J is TRBJ1-1 and V is TRBV19; tentatively, D is TRBD1 (5 bases). This CDR3 is 15 amino acids long. Germline CDR1 is LNHDA and CDR2 is SQIVND (reference sequence). V lost 5 bases to trimming and J lost 0 bases, with 13 bases between them. The DNA for the CDR3 is TGTGCCAGTAGTTTGAGGACACACCTGAACACTGAAGCTTTCTTT. Translated, it gives CASSLRTHLNTEAFF.

This chain joins TRBV7-9 and TRBJ1-3, with unresolved D. The CDR3 spans 14 residues. Germline CDR1 and CDR2: SEHNR and FQNEAQ (reference sequence). V was shortened by 5 bases and J by 0 bases, with 8 bases between the two germline ends. CDR3 residues: CASSPLVSGNTIYF. For the CDR3, the DNA is TGTGCCAGCAGCCCTCTTGTCTCTGGAAACACCATATATTTT.

J is TRBJ2-7 and V is TRBV19; tentatively, D is TRBD1 (6 bases). CDR1 is LNHDA, CDR2 SQIVND, per germline (reference sequence). There are 14 residues in the CDR3. Trimming cost V 7 bases and J 3 bases, with 16 bases left between them. The CDR3 spells CASNVRDNLYEQYV. The CDR3 DNA reads TGTGCCAGTAACGTCCGGGACAACCTCTACGAGCAGTACGTC.

V is TRBV4-3 and J is TRBJ1-2; TRBD1 aligns across 7 bases. V trimming: 4 bases; J trimming: 6 bases; junction bases outside the gene matches: 5. Germline V gene sequence: CDR1 LGHNA, CDR2 YSLEER. The CDR3 has 13 amino acids. CDR3 DNA: TGCGCCAGCAGCCCTAGACAGGGAGATGGCTACACCTTC. It specifies CASSPRQGDGYTF.

V is TRBV3-1 (or the pseudogene TRBV3-2) and J is TRBJ2-5; no clear D gene. From germline, CDR1 is LGHDT and CDR2 YNNKEL (reference sequence). CDR3 length: 15 amino acids. Trimming pared 3 bases from V and 3 bases from J, leaving 14 bases between. The CDR3 coding sequence is TGTGCCAGCAGCCAGGAAGGCGTAGCAGAAGAGACCCAGTACTTC. It encodes CASSQEGVAEETQYF.

The J gene is TRBJ1-1, the V gene TRBV2; D is possibly TRBD1 (6 bases). The germline CDR1 and CDR2 sequences are SNHLY and FYNNEI. The CDR3 totals 17 residues. Between the trimmed V and J ends, which lost 4 bases and 1 base, there was a span of 19 bases. The DNA for the CDR3 is TGTGCCAGCAGTGCGGACAGCACGTTCAAACGGAACACTGAAGCTTTCTTT. This gives the protein CASSADSTFKRNTEAFF.

The rearrangement joins TRBV12-5 to TRBJ2-1, with 10 bases identical to TRBD2. The trim removed 3 bases at V and 5 bases at J, leaving 13 bases unmatched. This CDR3 has 18 amino acids. Germline V gives CDR1 LGHNT, CDR2 FRNRAP. The CDR3 is CASGFKRGGHSENNEQFF. CDR3 DNA sequence: TGTGCTAGTGGTTTCAAGCGGGGGGGCCATTCGGAAAACAATGAGCAGTTCTTC.

The V gene is TRBV7-2, the J gene TRBJ2-5; 11 nucleotides match TRBD2. The junction had 5 bases not matched to a gene; V was cut back by 1 base and J by 4 bases. Looked up from germline, CDR1 is SGHTA and CDR2 is FQGNSA. The CDR3 length is 16 residues. The CDR3 is CASSLVPSGGLETQYF. CDR3 nucleotide sequence: TGTGCCAGCAGCTTAGTGCCTAGCGGGGGGTTAGAGACCCAGTACTTC.

The rearrangement uses TRBV7-2 and TRBJ2-5; weak D call: TRBD1 (5 bases). Trimming stripped 3 bases from V and 0 bases from J, with 8 bases between. The germline CDR1 and CDR2 sequences are SGHTA and FQGNSA. The CDR3 spans 14 residues. This chain's CDR3 is CASSFRQNQETQYF. DNA of the CDR3: TGTGCCAGCAGCTTTAGACAGAACCAAGAGACCCAGTACTTC.

The chain couples TRBV6-6 to TRBJ2-3, with 12 bases matching TRBD2. The V segment lost 5 bases and the J segment 4 bases; nucleotides outside the gene matches: 16. Germline V lookup: CDR1 MNHNY, CDR2 SVGAGI (reference sequence). The CDR3 consists of 19 residues. The CDR3 DNA reads TGTGCCAGCAGTCCCGGACTAGCGGGGCGATATGGAAAGCCAGATACGCAGTATTTT. Translation: CASSPGLAGRYGKPDTQYF.

The chain uses TRBV7-2 and TRBJ2-7, with 7 nucleotides matching TRBD1. The V gene end was trimmed by 4 bases and the J gene end by 5 bases; junction bases not matched to a gene: 11. The CDR3 is 15 amino acids. Germline V gives CDR1 SGHTA, CDR2 FQGNSA. The DNA of the CDR3 is TGTGCCAGCAGCTCCCAGACAGGGTCCTATGACGAGCAGTACTTC. Encoded protein: CASSSQTGSYDEQYF.

This clone was detected many times. The V gene is TRBV3-1 (or the pseudogene TRBV3-2), the J gene TRBJ2-5, with TRBD2 matching 9 bases. J gave up 5 bases and V 0 bases, and 10 bases lay outside the gene matches. CDR3 length: 17 amino acids. In germline, CDR1 is LGHDT, CDR2 YNNKEL (reference sequence). For the CDR3, the DNA is TGTGCCAGCAGCCAAGAATCTAGCGGGGCCTTGAGGGAGACCCAGTACTTC. Amino acids: CASSQESSGALRETQYF.

Concerning this clone: It is unclear where the CDR3 begins or ends on the DNA, so no DNA is shown, and the CDR3 is as TCRdb lists it. The rearrangement uses TRBV4-3 and TRBJ2-5; no DNA check was done on the table's D call, TRBD1. The CDR3 is 15 residues long, ends included. The germline gives CDR1 LGHNA, CDR2 YSLEER. The CDR3 reads CASSQEFGMGAWPHF.

This rearrangement joins TRBV13 to TRBJ1-5; 9 nucleotides align to TRBD1. The CDR3 extends over 21 amino acids. Germline V gene data show CDR1 as PRHDT and CDR2 as FYEKMQ (reference sequence). The V segment lost 4 bases and the J segment 4 bases; nucleotides outside the gene matches: 23. In DNA, the CDR3 is TGTGCCAGCAGCTCAACAGTGAAATCAACTGCGGGACAGGGTATGAATCAGCCCCAGCATTTT. Translation: CASSSTVKSTAGQGMNQPQHF. Drawing the rest from reference TRBV13 and TRBJ1-5, the complete variable domain is AAGVIQSPRHLIKEKRETATLKCYPIPRHDTVYWYQQGPGQDPQFLISFYEKMQSDKGSIPDRFSAQQFSDYHSELNMSSLELGDSALYFCASSSTVKSTAGQGMNQPQHFGDGTRLSIL.

The CDR3 DNA sequence: TGTGCCAGCAGTTATACCCGGCAGGGAAAGAGCAATCAGCCCCAGCATTTT. Protein product: CASSYTRQGKSNQPQHF. The rearrangement joins TRBV6-2 or TRBV6-3 to TRBJ1-5, with a tentative D call TRBD1 (5 bases). Trimming cost V 3 bases and J 1 base, with 16 bases left between them. CDR1 MNHEY and CDR2 SVGEGT come from the germline V gene. This CDR3 region has 17 residues.

In this sample, this clone turned up a few times. The gene calls are TRBV6-6 and TRBJ1-2, with 7 bases identical to TRBD1. Germline loops: CDR1 MNHNY, CDR2 SVGAGI (reference sequence). V lost 2 bases to trimming and J lost 2 bases; unmatched junction nucleotides: 2. This CDR3 comprises 14 residues. The CDR3 loop is CASSYTGQNYGYTF. The CDR3 DNA reads TGTGCCAGCAGTTACACGGGACAGAACTATGGCTACACCTTC.

The chain couples TRBV6-5 to TRBJ1-2, with 8 nucleotides matching TRBD1. Looked up from germline, CDR1 is MNHEY and CDR2 is SVGAGI. The CDR3 has 12 residues. After removal of 5 bases from V and 7 bases from J, the junction contained 3 bases not matched to a gene. The CDR3 spells CASSQDRVGYTF. CDR3 sequence (DNA): TGTGCCAGCAGTCAGGACAGGGTTGGCTACACCTTC.

This clone was seen a handful of times. The chain joins TRBV5-1 to TRBJ1-1; D is ambiguous. This CDR3 spans 14 amino acids. V lost 0 bases and J 1 base, leaving 7 bases between the germline ends. Germline V gene data show CDR1 as SGHRS and CDR2 as YFSETQ. The DNA for the CDR3 is TGCGCCAGCAGCTTGGGACAACCGAACACTGAAGCTTTCTTT. Amino acids: CASSLGQPNTEAFF.

V and J are TRBV9 and TRBJ2-5; 11 bases agree with TRBD1. V dropped 2 bases and J dropped 5; count of bases not matched to a gene: 8. Germline assignment: CDR1 SGDLS and CDR2 YYNGEE. This CDR3 region has 16 residues. The CDR3 sequence is CASSVGQGASSETQYF. The CDR3 DNA follows: TGTGCCAGCAGCGTCGGACAGGGGGCGTCCAGCGAGACCCAGTACTTC.

This chain uses TRBV11-2 with TRBJ2-3; 11 nucleotides agree with TRBD2. The V segment lost 5 bases and the J segment 5 bases; nucleotides outside the gene matches: 6. The CDR3 totals 15 residues. The V gene's germline CDR1 is SGHAT and CDR2 FQNNGV. The chain's CDR3 is CASSRIAGGQDTQYF. CDR3 coding DNA: TGTGCCAGCAGCCGTATAGCGGGGGGGCAAGATACGCAGTATTTT.